The clone carrying this TCR beta chain was observed a handful of times. What it binds is not known. Sequencing was performed with immunoSEQ multiplex PCR; in TCRdb, only in-frame clones are kept and a portion is missing. The sample has 80,000 to 95,000 clones; roughly 91% are singletons. This sample is drawn from a study of OX40 agonist ivuxolimab in advanced cancers. V lost 2 bases to trimming and J lost 3 bases, with 10 bases between them. Germline V lookup: CDR1 SEHNR, CDR2 FQNEAQ (reference sequence). This CDR3 has 14 amino acids. Study outcomes and limitations: More expanded clones were found, on average, in CD8+ than in CD4+ T cells. By week 6 at 0.1 to 3.0 mg/kg, blood CD4+ and CD8+ T cells had expanded clonally.

Sequences were derived from CD4+ or CD8+ T cells sorted from blood, sampled in a trial of the OX40 agonist ivuxolimab. The source is an adult with an advanced solid tumor such as melanoma, head and neck, liver or kidney cancer. The rearrangement uses TRBV7-9 and TRBJ1-1; D possibly corresponds to TRBD1 (5 bases). Here the CDR3 reads CASSLSGLYTEAFF. The CDR3 DNA reads TGTGCCAGCAGCTTATCAGGGTTGTACACTGAAGCTTTCTTT.